What follows describes a single TCR beta chain. Its antigen is unknown. Base qualities are missing; no much larger clone stands one base away. The sample originates from a study of a mutant IDH1 vaccine in newly diagnosed glioma (dated by TCRdb to about 2021). Study-level background: In the chemotherapy-containing groups, vaccination started alongside temozolomide cycles, whereas in patients who had radiotherapy alone it started 4-6 weeks after radiotherapy. Of the approximately 30 treated patients, around 62% were male and roughly 38% were female, and a mean age of around 40 years was recorded. Prior to enrollment, standard therapy consisting of radiotherapy alone, temozolomide alone, or radiochemotherapy with temozolomide had been administered to patients, with the combination being received by most patients. The week-35 safety follow-up took place at visit V12, and the week-47 end of study took place at visit V13. Peripheral blood samples were drawn at six visits, namely V03 (baseline), V05, V07, V10, V12 and V13. Longitudinal TCRB deep sequencing was done for 25 to 30 treated patients, wherever samples were available for exploratory analyses.

Including the terminal cysteine and phenylalanine, the CDR3 comprises 16 residues. Solely the CDR3 DNA is kept, with 48 bases framed from the first base. Relative to germline, V is 8 bases shorter and J is 5 bases shorter, with 22 bases between their ends. CDR1 and CDR2 are drawn from the germline V gene (reference sequence): MNHNY, SVGAGI. What the time point label conveys for this sample: week 47, end of study. Every vaccine dose consisted of 300 ug of a 20-mer mutant IDH1 peptide in Montanide, administered subcutaneously together with topical imiquimod. Across visits V03 through V10, patients got a total of eight vaccinations, given in weeks 1, 3, 5, 7, 11, 15, 19 and 23. All donors had newly diagnosed IDH1-mutant astrocytomas of WHO grade 3 or 4 that showed loss of nuclear ATRX. The samples were drawn from NOA16, a multicentre, single-arm, open-label phase I trial in Germany that tested a mutant IDH1 peptide vaccine in humans for the first time. Genomic DNA for TCRB sequencing was extracted from EDTA blood using the DNeasy Blood and Tissue Kit.

Library preparation employed the immunoSEQ multiplex PCR assay. Rearranged TCR beta chain sequences were amplified using the hsTCRB Kit according to the manufacturer's protocol. Sequencing of TCRB libraries was carried out on an Illumina MiSeq. The published analysis was carried out like this. The kit vendor's proprietary platform handled demultiplexing, trimming and gene mapping. Here the immuneACCESS table is served through TCRdb, limited to in-frame sequences with V and J called. Missing clones are a known gap in these copies; in checked studies unresolved V genes cover under half, and the rest lacks a known reason. That table gives V, J and clone size, and the DNA gave D and trimming. The sample yields 50,000 or so clones; approximately 84% were counted once. The ten largest clones take up 4.3% of the sample. What the work shows at the level of the full study, not this receptor alone: Vaccine-induced immune responses across multiple MHC alleles were detected in 90% to 95% of patients. The authors noted that analyses of patient blood samples could not be reproduced because of sample limitations. PBMC samples for TCRB deep sequencing were selected based on availability. Pseudoprogression appeared unrelated to alterations in the top peripheral T cell clonotypes detected by TCRB sequencing.

The sequencing used PBMCs, collected from a glioma patient whose treatment included an IDH1 peptide vaccine. The sequence is built from TRBV6-6 and TRBJ2-1; 7 matching bases give a weak D call of TRBD2. The origin of this receptor is a woman aged 25 to 45 with glioma. Some clones in this sample may be carry-over from other donors' samples. At the DNA level, the sequence is TGTGCCAGCCACTTTGGGGGGGCTAGTAGAAACAATGAGCAGTTCTTC. It translates as CASHFGGASRNNEQFF.